This section outlines one T cell receptor (beta chain) sequence together with its context. What it recognizes is unknown. The table came from immunoSEQ multiplex PCR; TCRdb's copy has only in-frame clones and leaves some out. Among about 96,000 clones listed, 80% to 90% were seen once. This record belongs to a study of T cell responses to AZD1222 COVID-19 vaccine. Trimming pared 1 base from V and 8 bases from J, leaving 9 bases between. In germline, CDR1 is SGHTA, CDR2 FQGNSA. There are 12 residues in the CDR3. Points from the study as a whole: Vaccine-associated CD4 TCRs spanned spike, dominant at 160-218 and 743-854.

The TCR originated in an adult in good health. This rearrangement joins TRBV7-2 to TRBJ2-7; D gene ambiguous. Sequencing was performed on peripheral blood, taken on day 0 of AZD1222 vaccination. CDR3 bases: TGTGCCAGCAGCTTAGTGCTAGGAAAGCAGTACTTC. This gives the protein CASSLVLGKQYF.